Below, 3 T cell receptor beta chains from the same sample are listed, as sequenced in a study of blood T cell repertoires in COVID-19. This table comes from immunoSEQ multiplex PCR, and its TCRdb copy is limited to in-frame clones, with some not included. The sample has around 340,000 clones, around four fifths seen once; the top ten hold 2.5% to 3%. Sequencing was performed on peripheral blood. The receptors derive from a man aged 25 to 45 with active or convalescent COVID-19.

CDR3 sequence: CASSVDGDSPLHF. CDR3 DNA: TGTGCCAGCAGTGTAGACGGGGATTCACCCCTCCACTTT. This chain uses TRBV2 with TRBJ1-6; D is uncertain. Germline V gene lookup returns CDR1 SNHLY and CDR2 FYNNEI. This CDR3 is built from 13 residues. V lost 4 bases and J lost 8, with 9 bases in between.

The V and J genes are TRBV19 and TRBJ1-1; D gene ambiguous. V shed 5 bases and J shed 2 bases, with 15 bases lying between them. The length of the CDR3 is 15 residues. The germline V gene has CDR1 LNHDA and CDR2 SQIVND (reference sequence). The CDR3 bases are TGTGCCAGTAGTGAGACCGGGAGACTTAACACTGAAGCTTTCTTT. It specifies CASSETGRLNTEAFF.

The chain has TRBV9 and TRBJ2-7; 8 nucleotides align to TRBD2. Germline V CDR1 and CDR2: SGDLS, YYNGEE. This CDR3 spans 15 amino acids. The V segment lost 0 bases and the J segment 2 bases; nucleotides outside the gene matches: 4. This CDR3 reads CASSVGGLGAYEQYF. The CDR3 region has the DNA TGTGCCAGCAGCGTAGGGGGACTAGGTGCCTACGAGCAGTACTTC.